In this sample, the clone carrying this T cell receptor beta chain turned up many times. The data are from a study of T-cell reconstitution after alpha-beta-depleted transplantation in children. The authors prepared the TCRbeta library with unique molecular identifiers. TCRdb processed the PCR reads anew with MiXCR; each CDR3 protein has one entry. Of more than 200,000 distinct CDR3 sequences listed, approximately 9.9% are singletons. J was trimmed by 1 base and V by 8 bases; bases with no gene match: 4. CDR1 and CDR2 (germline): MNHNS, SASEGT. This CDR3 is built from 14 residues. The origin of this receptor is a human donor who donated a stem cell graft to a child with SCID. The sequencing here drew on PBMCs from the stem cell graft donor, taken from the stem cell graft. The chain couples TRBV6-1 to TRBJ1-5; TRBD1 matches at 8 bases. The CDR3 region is CASLRDRSNQPQHF. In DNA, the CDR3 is TGTGCCAGCCTTAGGGACAGGAGCAATCAGCCCCAGCATTTT.